The 25 T cell receptor beta chains below come from one sample, sequenced in a study of early T cells in non-severe SARS-CoV-2 infection. TCRdb itself ran the 5' RACE reads through MiXCR, one entry per CDR3 protein. This sample has about 60,000 distinct CDR3 sequences; roughly 13% occur once, and the top ten carry 4.8%. Sequencing input: whole blood. The receptors derive from an adult who was a healthcare worker with PCR-confirmed SARS-CoV-2 infection or an uninfected control (not recorded which).

The chain couples TRBV21-1 to TRBJ2-7; the table's D call of TRBD2 was not tested on the DNA. TRBV21-1 has pseudogene status. This CDR3 has 17 amino acids. This chain's CDR3 is CASSTMGLAGATGEQYF. For the CDR3, the DNA is TGTGCCAGCAGCACCATGGGACTAGCGGGAGCTACAGGGGAGCAGTACTTC.

The rearrangement links TRBV11-2 to TRBJ2-7, with 11 bases aligning to TRBD2. CDR1 SGHAT and CDR2 FQNNGV come from the germline V gene. Trimming took 0 bases from V and 1 from J; bases not matched to a gene: 2. The CDR3 loop spans 16 amino acids. CDR3: CASSLDLAGGSYEQYF. In DNA, the CDR3 is TGTGCCAGCAGCTTAGATCTAGCGGGGGGATCCTACGAGCAGTACTTC. Looking up the rest from reference TRBV11-2 and TRBJ2-7 gives the full variable domain: EAGVAQSPRYKIIEKRQSVAFWCNPISGHATLYWYQQILGQGPKLLIQFQNNGVVDDSQLPKDRFSAERLKGVDSTLKIQPAKLEDSAVYLCASSLDLAGGSYEQYFGPGTRLTVT.

In its sample, this clonotype was seen a few times. The J gene is TRBJ1-1, the V gene TRBV4-1; 10 bases are a match to TRBD1. Trimming removed 3 bases from V and 3 bases from J; junction bases left unmatched: 10. Per the germline V gene, CDR1 is MGHRA and CDR2 is YSYEKL. The CDR3 contains 17 residues. CDR3 nucleotide sequence: TGCGCCAGCAGCCATTCCGGAGCCGGGACAGGGGACACTGAAGCTTTCTTT. Residues: CASSHSGAGTGDTEAFF.

Sample share makes this clonotype medium-sized. This chain joins TRBV9 and TRBJ2-7; a weak D match, TRBD2 (5 bases). This CDR3 is 13 amino acids long. Germline loops: CDR1 SGDLS, CDR2 YYNGEE. With 0 bases removed from V and 6 bases from J, the gap between germline ends came to 10 bases. The DNA of the CDR3 is TGTGCCAGCAGCGTAGTCGGGGTTGGCGAGCAGTACTTC. Residues: CASSVVGVGEQYF. Supplemented by reference TRBV9 and TRBJ2-7, the full variable domain reads DSGVTQTPKHLITATGQRVTLRCSPRSGDLSVYWYQQSLDQGLQFLIQYYNGEERAKGNILERFSAQQFPDLHSELNLSSLELGDSALYFCASSVVGVGEQYFGPGTRLTVT.

This clonotype was recorded a few times. V usage is TRBV7-2 and J usage is TRBJ2-1, with 11 positions matching TRBD2. From germline, CDR1 is SGHTA and CDR2 FQGNSA. The J segment lost 2 bases and the V segment lost 4 bases, leaving 1 base of the junction unmatched. The CDR3 loop spans 15 amino acids. CDR3 sequence (DNA): TGTGCCAGCAGCTCGGGACTAGCGGCCTACAATGAGCAGTTCTTC. It specifies CASSSGLAAYNEQFF.

This clonotype was counted only a few times. The chain recombines TRBV2 with TRBJ2-1; no firm D call. The CDR3 extends over 14 amino acids. V dropped 6 bases and J dropped 1 base, with 10 bases sitting between them. Per the germline V gene, CDR1 is SNHLY and CDR2 is FYNNEI. CDR3 nucleotides: TGTGCCAGCAGGCCAATGGTATCCTACAATGAGCAGTTCTTC. This encodes CASRPMVSYNEQFF.

The rearrangement links TRBV30 to TRBJ1-2; the match to TRBD1 covers 7 bases. The CDR3 is made up of 14 amino acids. CDR1 GTSNPN and CDR2 SVGIG come from the germline V gene (reference sequence). J lost 5 bases, V lost 3 bases, and 9 bases had no gene match. In nucleotides, the CDR3 is TGTGCCTGGAGGACAAAACAGGGGCTATATGGCTACACCTTC. Amino acids: CAWRTKQGLYGYTF.

The chain has TRBV7-3 and TRBJ1-1, with D tentatively TRBD1 (5 bases). The CDR3 totals 14 residues. The V gene's germline CDR1 is SGHTA and CDR2 FQGTGA. V lost 0 bases, J lost 1 base, and 6 bases lay in between. The CDR3 loop is CASSLTRENTEAFF. In nucleotides, the CDR3 is TGTGCCAGCAGCTTAACCAGGGAGAACACTGAAGCTTTCTTT.

The V call is TRBV7-2, the J call TRBJ2-5; D possibly matches TRBD1 or TRBD2 (5 bases each). V lost 5 bases and J lost 3, with 16 bases in between. Per the germline V gene, CDR1 is SGHTA and CDR2 is FQGNSA. The CDR3 runs to 15 residues. DNA for the CDR3: TGTGCCAGCAGCCGGACTCCCACCAGGGAAGAGACCCAGTACTTC. Translation: CASSRTPTREETQYF.

The chain joins TRBV30 to TRBJ2-4; D perhaps matches TRBD1 (5 bases). V was clipped by 2 bases and J by 1 base, with 9 bases between them. The CDR3 loop spans 14 amino acids. Germline V CDR1 and CDR2: GTSNPN, SVGIG (reference sequence). CDR3 bases: TGTGCCTGGAGTAGTAGACAGGCCAAAAACATTCAGTACTTC. It translates to CAWSSRQAKNIQYF.

At least ten counts were recorded for this clonotype. This chain uses TRBV20-1 with TRBJ2-5; the match to TRBD2 covers 7 bases. V shed 4 bases and J 1 base; nucleotides not matched to a gene: 6. This CDR3 contains 14 residues. Germline loops: CDR1 DFQATT, CDR2 SNEGSKA (reference sequence). CDR3 nucleotide sequence: TGCAGTGCTAATCCCGGGGGGACCCAAGAGACCCAGTACTTC. This encodes CSANPGGTQETQYF.

There are a few counts of this clonotype. This rearrangement joins TRBV7-9 to TRBJ2-5; D remains unclear. Trimming left V 2 bases short and J 2 bases short, with 6 bases between. The germline V gene has CDR1 SEHNR and CDR2 FQNEAQ (reference sequence). This CDR3 region has 13 residues. CDR3 in amino acids: CASSLTRQETQYF. CDR3 nucleotides: TGTGCCAGCAGCTTAACCAGACAAGAGACCCAGTACTTC.

This clonotype has a handful of counts. The V call is TRBV5-1, the J call TRBJ2-5; D may be TRBD1 (5 bases). CDR1 is SGHRS, CDR2 YFSETQ, per germline. This CDR3 contains 13 residues. Trimming cost V 3 bases and J 3 bases, with 9 bases left between them. The CDR3 nucleotides are TGCGCCAGCAGCTGGACACCGGAAGAGACCCAGTACTTC. It translates to CASSWTPEETQYF.

In its sample, this clonotype was seen many times. This sequence joins TRBV2 and TRBJ2-3; D is tentatively TRBD1 or TRBD2 (5 bases each). Deletions cut 2 bases from V and 4 bases from J, with 10 bases between. This CDR3 is built from 14 residues. Germline V gives CDR1 SNHLY, CDR2 FYNNEI. The CDR3 protein is CASSERGSADTQYF. Here the CDR3 DNA reads TGTGCCAGCAGTGAACGGGGCTCGGCAGATACGCAGTATTTT.

At least ten counts were recorded for this clonotype. This sequence joins TRBV11-2 and TRBJ1-4, with 9 bases that match TRBD1. With V trimmed by 5 bases and J by 1 base, 5 bases remained unmatched. CDR1 SGHAT and CDR2 FQNNGV come from the germline V gene. CDR3 length: 16 residues. The CDR3 reads CASSLTGGGTNEKLFF. DNA of the CDR3: TGTGCCAGCAGCCTCACAGGGGGCGGAACTAATGAAAAACTGTTTTTT. Filled out from reference TRBV11-2 and TRBJ1-4, the complete variable domain reads EAGVAQSPRYKIIEKRQSVAFWCNPISGHATLYWYQQILGQGPKLLIQFQNNGVVDDSQLPKDRFSAERLKGVDSTLKIQPAKLEDSAVYLCASSLTGGGTNEKLFFGSGTQLSVL.

A word on this clonotype: At one boundary the junction diverges from the germline segment, which might be a read error. The chain carries TRBV29-1 and TRBJ2-3; the D gene could be TRBD1 or TRBD2 (5 bases each). The CDR3 has 16 residues. CDR1 and CDR2 (germline): SQVTM, ANQGSEA. The CDR3 DNA reads as TGCGGCGTCCTCACTAGACGGACAAGCAACACAGATACGCAGTATTTT. Encoded protein: CGVLTRRTSNTDTQYF.

The chain couples TRBV11-2 to TRBJ2-1, with D unresolved. Germline assignment: CDR1 SGHAT and CDR2 FQNNGV. With 4 bases removed from V and 1 base from J, the gap between germline ends came to 8 bases. CDR3 size: 14 residues. The CDR3 loop is CASSSTSSYNEQFF. The CDR3 DNA sequence: TGTGCCAGCAGCTCGACCTCTTCCTACAATGAGCAGTTCTTC. Filled out from reference TRBV11-2 and TRBJ2-1, the complete variable domain reads EAGVAQSPRYKIIEKRQSVAFWCNPISGHATLYWYQQILGQGPKLLIQFQNNGVVDDSQLPKDRFSAERLKGVDSTLKIQPAKLEDSAVYLCASSSTSSYNEQFFGPGTRLTVL.

This clonotype was detected ten times or more. The chain employs TRBV20-1 and TRBJ2-7; 9 bases align to TRBD2. The germline CDR1 and CDR2 sequences are DFQATT and SNEGSKA (reference sequence). V gave up 3 bases and J gave up 5 bases; unmatched junction bases: 5. This CDR3 spans 13 amino acids. DNA of the CDR3: TGCAGTGCTAGTACATTAGCGGGAGACGAGCAGTACTTC. Translation gives CSASTLAGDEQYF.

This clonotype showed up many times. The gene calls are TRBV10-2 and TRBJ2-3; TRBD2 matches at 11 bases. J gave up 10 bases and V 6 bases, and 3 bases lay outside the gene matches. Germline loops: CDR1 WSHSY, CDR2 SAAADI. The CDR3 covers 12 residues. CDR3 loop: CASSALAGAQYF. The CDR3 bases are TGCGCCAGCAGCGCACTAGCGGGGGCGCAGTATTTT.

The chain links TRBV27 to TRBJ2-1; 9 nucleotides agree with TRBD2. CDR1 is MNHEY, CDR2 SMNVEV, per germline (reference sequence). CDR3 length: 14 amino acids. V shed 6 bases and J 7 bases; nucleotides not matched to a gene: 7. CDR3 coding DNA: TGTGCCAGCAGGATCGAGCGGGGGGCTAATGAGCAGTTCTTC. Translation gives CASRIERGANEQFF.

This clonotype was counted a few times. The chain carries TRBV6-5 and TRBJ2-3; either TRBD1 or TRBD2 may fit D (5 bases each). This CDR3 has 15 residues. Germline assignment: CDR1 MNHEY and CDR2 SVGAGI. V gave up 0 bases and J gave up 4 bases, with 11 bases separating them. DNA for the CDR3: TGTGCCAGCAGTTACTCCCGGGACCCATCAGATACGCAGTATTTT. Translating gives CASSYSRDPSDTQYF.

This clonotype was picked up a small number of times. V gene TRBV19 combines with J gene TRBJ2-4, with D unclear. The CDR3 is 15 residues long. CDR1 and CDR2 (germline): LNHDA, SQIVND (reference sequence). Trimming shortened V by 4 bases and J by 3 bases, and 13 bases separated the two germline ends. CDR3 region: CASSKYTEIKNIQYF. The CDR3 DNA sequence: TGTGCCAGTAGTAAATACACGGAAATCAAAAACATTCAGTACTTC.

DNA of the CDR3: TGCAGTGCTAGGACCCTTGACGGGGCGGAGACCCAGTACTTC. Translated, it gives CSARTLDGAETQYF. The chain carries TRBV20-1 and TRBJ2-5; either TRBD1 or TRBD2 may supply D (5 bases each). CDR1 is DFQATT, CDR2 SNEGSKA, per germline (reference sequence). This CDR3 is built from 14 residues. Trimming left V 3 bases short and J 5 bases short, with 16 bases between.

In this sample, this clonotype turned up many times. The chain uses TRBV20-1 and TRBJ2-3, with 11 bases that match TRBD2. V lost 0 bases, J lost 5 bases, and 7 bases stayed unmatched. Germline assignment: CDR1 DFQATT and CDR2 SNEGSKA (reference sequence). The CDR3 contains 16 residues. The CDR3 is CSAREGTSGRGDTQYF. In DNA, the CDR3 is TGCAGTGCTAGAGAGGGGACTAGCGGACGGGGAGATACGCAGTATTTT.

The chain uses TRBV19 and TRBJ2-1, with 8 bases that match TRBD2. V shed 6 bases, J shed 8 bases, and the junction held 6 bases outside the gene matches. The CDR3 has 13 amino acids. Per the germline V gene, CDR1 is LNHDA and CDR2 is SQIVND (reference sequence). The DNA for the CDR3 is TGTGCCAGTAGAAAACGGGAGGGTCATGAGCAGTTCTTC. Its translation: CASRKREGHEQFF.